What follows is one T cell receptor beta chain and its context. No antigen is known for it. No much larger clone is present one base from it, and per-base qualities are unavailable. TCRbeta CDR3 regions were amplified from genomic DNA by means of the immunoSEQ Assay, a bias-controlled multiplex PCR. The study's processing was this. Nucleated cell counts per sample were estimated from amplification of reference gene primers within the assay. Sequence reads were collapsed and filtered to measure the absolute abundance of every unique TCRbeta CDR3 rearrangement. For each sample, productive Simpson clonality was calculated as the square root of Simpson's diversity index over productive rearrangements. What TCRdb holds here is the immuneACCESS table cut down to in-frame rearrangements. Part of the clones is not present; checked against another copy, under half of the missing clones reflect an unresolved V gene, and the others are unexplained. V, J and clone size are those of that table, while D and trimming were read from the DNA. Recorded for this sample are about 210,000 clones; roughly nine tenths of them occurred a single time. The ten largest clones represent 0.72% of the sample.

This entry belongs to a study of blood T cell repertoires in COVID-19 (dated by TCRdb to 2018 to 2020). Regarding the research as a whole: The collaborator samples originated in the United States, Italy and Spain and spanned the acute and convalescent phases of COVID-19. The repertoires were released in a freely available public database intended as a resource for research on the immune response to SARS-CoV-2. The material from the prospective study consisted of cDNA or gDNA derived from T cells, B-cell-depleted T cells, or PBMCs. The samples were drawn from the first 160 participants of the ongoing ImmuneRACE study and from 1,200 or so subjects provided by 6 global collaborators. Sample metadata almost always included a de-identified subject ID, COVID-19 status, age in years and sex. HLA class I and class II types, where available, came from metadata supplied by the sample provider rather than from assay-based typing. Subjects who had been exposed to COVID-19, were actively infected with it, or had recovered from it provided the deeply sampled blood TCRbeta repertoires that made up the dataset.

The CDR3 starts with the cysteine, ends with the phenylalanine, and has 15 residues. Just CDR3 DNA is preserved here, 45 bases in frame from base 1. V is shortened by 1 base, J by 3 bases, and the region joining them spans 12 bases. The CDR1 and CDR2 encoded by the germline V gene are SGHTA and FQGTGA. Study-level results and caveats: How much clinical and demographic metadata was included differed by source and by participant, and the metadata was provided uncurated.

Each collaborating institution followed its own protocols to collect whole blood in K2EDTA tubes. For TCRbeta analysis, collaborator samples were shipped as frozen whole blood, as isolated PBMCs, or as DNA extracted from either sample type. The rearrangement combines TRBV7-3 with TRBJ1-2; no D gene can be assigned with confidence. The specimen sequenced was peripheral blood. This sequence originates from a man in his forties or fifties with acute or convalescent COVID-19. Here is the DNA: TGTGCCAGCAGCTTAAGCGGGGAAGGATACTATGGCTACACCTTC. This yields the protein CASSLSGEGYYGYTF.